What follows describes a single T cell receptor beta chain. Its antigen specificity is not known. No base quality information exists; no much larger clone differs at one position. This entry is derived from a study of T cells in localized non-small cell lung cancer (dated by TCRdb to about 2020). The study in broad terms: Comparing tumors with uninvolved tumor-adjacent lungs, the study looked at the T cell repertoires of 236 patients with early-stage NSCLC. The cohort was made up of around 240 treatment-naive NSCLC patients whose localized lung tumors had been resected. NSCLC patients had a mean age of around 70 years, and more than 120 were male and over 85 female. General study outcomes and caveats: A median of approximately 50 of the top 100 tumor clones turned up in the paired uninvolved adjacent lung, and fewer than 35 of those clones also ranked among the top 100 of that same adjacent lung. Because multi-region tumor sequencing was not done, intratumor heterogeneity could not be ruled out. Because the study design was exploratory, TCR variables were selected using unadjusted p-values without false-discovery rate correction. Higher T cell density in blood was associated with longer overall survival, whereas higher clonality in adjacent lung was associated with shorter survival. Uninvolved tumor-adjacent lung showed the highest T cell clonality, higher than tumor, which suggests more focused antigenic responses in the uninvolved tumor-adjacent lung.

TCR beta CDR3 regions were sequenced from DNA using the immunoSEQ Assay. In the original analysis: To compute T cell density, TCR beta template counts were normalized to usable DNA, which was estimated by amplifying housekeeping genes. Using the preseqR package, richness was estimated by extrapolating to 120,000 templates for tissue samples and 400,000 templates for PBMC samples. Clonality was defined as one minus Pielou's evenness. To identify tissue-enriched TCRs, differential abundance testing was run on productive amino-acid clonotypes with a minimum total count of 5 and an alpha of 0.1. Repertoire overlap between compartments was quantified with the Jaccard Index and Morisita Overlap Index. GLIPH grouped TCR beta CDR3s together with public tetramer-defined viral CDR3s, and a viral motif had to include at least three viral sequences and also show V-gene enrichment. As stored in TCRdb, this immuneACCESS dataset retains in-frame rearrangements with V and J assigned. A fraction of the clones does not appear; measured against another copy, unresolved V genes explain less than half of the discrepancy, and the remainder lacks a known reason. V and J calls and clone size are as listed in that table; D and trimming were resolved from the DNA. The sample table holds 23,000 or so clones, of which 92% were seen once. Around 15% of the sample comes from the top ten.

In the germline V gene (reference sequence), CDR1 corresponds to SGHKS and CDR2 to YYEKEE. From its cysteine to its phenylalanine, the CDR3 spans 13 amino acids. Just the 39-base CDR3 DNA is kept, in frame starting at base 1. V loses 1 base at its end and J loses 4 bases; junction bases beyond the gene matches: 1. At diagnosis, peripheral blood, uninvolved tumor-adjacent lung and tumor were collected and were preserved as a mix of fresh-frozen and FFPE material. For TCR repertoire profiling, the blood samples were analyzed as peripheral blood mononuclear cells. The rearranged chain carries TRBV5-5 and TRBJ2-7; 8 bases in the junction line up with TRBD2. Here the sequenced sample was peripheral blood, taken before any cancer treatment. The receptor's source is a man aged 35 to 69 with stage III squamous cell lung carcinoma. The nucleotide sequence is given as TGTGCCAGCAGCTTGTTAGCGGGGTACGAGCAGTACTTC. This is translated as CASSLLAGYEQYF.